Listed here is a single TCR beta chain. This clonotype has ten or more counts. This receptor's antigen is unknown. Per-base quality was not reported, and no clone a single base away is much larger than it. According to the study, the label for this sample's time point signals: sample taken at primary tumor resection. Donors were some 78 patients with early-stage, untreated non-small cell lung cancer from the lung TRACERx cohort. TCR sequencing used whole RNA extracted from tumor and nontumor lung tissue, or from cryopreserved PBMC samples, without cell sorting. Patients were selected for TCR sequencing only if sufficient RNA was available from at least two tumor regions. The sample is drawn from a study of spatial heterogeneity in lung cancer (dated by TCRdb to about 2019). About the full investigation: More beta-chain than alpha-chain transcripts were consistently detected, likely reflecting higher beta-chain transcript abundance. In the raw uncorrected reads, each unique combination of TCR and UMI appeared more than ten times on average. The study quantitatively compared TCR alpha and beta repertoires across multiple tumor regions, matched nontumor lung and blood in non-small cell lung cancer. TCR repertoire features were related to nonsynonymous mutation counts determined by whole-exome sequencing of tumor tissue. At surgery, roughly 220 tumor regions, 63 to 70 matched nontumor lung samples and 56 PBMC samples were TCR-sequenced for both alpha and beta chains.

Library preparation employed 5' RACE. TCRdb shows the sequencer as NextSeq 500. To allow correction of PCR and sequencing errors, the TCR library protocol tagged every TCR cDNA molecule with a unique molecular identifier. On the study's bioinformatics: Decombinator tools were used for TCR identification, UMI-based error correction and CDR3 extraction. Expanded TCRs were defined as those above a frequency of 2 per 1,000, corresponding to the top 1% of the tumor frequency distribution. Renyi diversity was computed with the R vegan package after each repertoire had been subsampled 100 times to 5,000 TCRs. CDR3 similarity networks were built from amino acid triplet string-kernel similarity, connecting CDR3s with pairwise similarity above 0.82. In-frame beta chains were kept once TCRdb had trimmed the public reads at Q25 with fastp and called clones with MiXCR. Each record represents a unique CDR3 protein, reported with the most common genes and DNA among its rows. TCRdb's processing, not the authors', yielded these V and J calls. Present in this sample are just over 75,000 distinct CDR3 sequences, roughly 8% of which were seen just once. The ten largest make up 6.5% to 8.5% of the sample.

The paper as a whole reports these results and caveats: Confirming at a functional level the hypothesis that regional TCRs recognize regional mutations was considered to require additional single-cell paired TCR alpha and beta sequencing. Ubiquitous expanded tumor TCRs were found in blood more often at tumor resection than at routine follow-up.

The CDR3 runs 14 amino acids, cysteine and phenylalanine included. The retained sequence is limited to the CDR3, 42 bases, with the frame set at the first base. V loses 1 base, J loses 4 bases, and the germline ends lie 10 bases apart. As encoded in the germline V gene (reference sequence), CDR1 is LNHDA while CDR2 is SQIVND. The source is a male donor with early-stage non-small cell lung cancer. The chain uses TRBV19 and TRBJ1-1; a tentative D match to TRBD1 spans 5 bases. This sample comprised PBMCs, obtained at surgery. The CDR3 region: CASSIGGTGTEAFF. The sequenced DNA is TGTGCCAGTAGTATAGGGGGGACCGGCACTGAAGCTTTCTTT.